This T cell receptor (beta chain) was recorded in a study of cytomegalovirus exposure and HLA in healthy donors. Findings and limits, study-wide: There were reportedly fewer N-insertions in an Asian-associated ancestry cluster than the roughly 670-donor mean, in a later analysis.

The PCR employed 60 Vbeta primers together with 13 Jbeta primers. The repertoire was sequenced with immunoSEQ multiplex PCR; TCRdb's copy has only in-frame clones and lacks some. The table lists more than 110,000 clones, over 70% of them singletons, with more than 6.5% in the top ten. As for the donors, each was a healthy bone marrow donor. Likely unrecorded immune exposures existed in these nominally healthy donors. On this clone: Its antigen remains unidentified.

Sequences were obtained from PBMCs. This sequence originates from a man aged 30-40 years in good health and CMV-seronegative.

In nucleotides, the CDR3 is TGTGCCAGCAGCTTGGGGAGTCTTAGGACAGGGTTGGACGAGCAGTACTTC. This codes for CASSLGSLRTGLDEQYF. The chain has TRBV5-8 and TRBJ2-7; 8 bases fit TRBD1. The V gene end was trimmed by 0 bases and the J gene end by 5 bases; junction bases not matched to a gene: 13. The length of the CDR3 is 17 residues. Looked up from germline, CDR1 is SGHTS and CDR2 is YDEGEE. The full variable domain, completed using reference TRBV5-8 and TRBJ2-7, is EAGVTQSPTHLIKTRGQQATLRCSPISGHTSVYWYQQALGLGLQFLLWYDEGEERNRGNFPPRFSGRQFPNYSSELNVNALELEDSALYLCASSLGSLRTGLDEQYFGPGTRLTVT.